Given below is one T cell receptor (beta chain) in context. What it binds is not known. TCRdb reprocessed the 5' RACE reads with MiXCR, giving one entry per CDR3 protein. Seen here are 220,000 or so distinct CDR3 sequences, around 16% observed once, and the top ten hold about 42%. The data were taken from a study of CD8 T cells in ankylosing spondylitis. General observations from the study: Apparently characteristic of ankylosing spondylitis blood was a TCR beta motif (about 8 highly homologous variants).

V lost 1 base, J lost 0 bases, and 10 bases lay in between. Per the germline V gene, CDR1 is SQVTM and CDR2 is ANQGSEA. This CDR3 has 15 residues. J is TRBJ1-3 and V is TRBV29-1; the D is unclear. This TCR came from a male donor with ankylosing spondylitis. The sample taken for sequencing was blood, either unsorted or a sorted T cell fraction (not recorded which). The CDR3 protein is CSVEGQINSGNTIYF. For the CDR3, the DNA is TGCAGCGTTGAAGGTCAGATCAACTCTGGAAACACCATATATTTT.